Each of the 5 T cell receptor beta chains below was sequenced from the same sample in a study of T cell responses to AZD1222 COVID-19 vaccine. TCRdb keeps only in-frame clones here, not all; method: immunoSEQ multiplex PCR. Counted here are around 87,000 clones, 85% to 90% occurring once; the ten biggest clones make up 9.5% to 13%. Here the sequenced sample was peripheral blood, taken on day 0 of AZD1222 vaccination. The receptors derive from an adult in good health.

The rearrangement joins TRBV10-3 to TRBJ1-1; D gene uncertain. Germline CDR1 ENHRY, CDR2 SYGVKD. CDR3 length: 15 amino acids. Trimming removed 3 bases at V and 1 base at J, with 12 bases between. In nucleotides, the CDR3 is TGTGCCATCAGTGACCCTGGAGAAGCGAACACTGAAGCTTTCTTT. Translation gives CAISDPGEANTEAFF.

The chain employs TRBV6-5 and TRBJ1-2, with a possible D match to TRBD1 (5 bases). Trimming took 2 bases from V and 1 from J, leaving 8 bases between them. This CDR3 has 14 residues. CDR1 is MNHEY and CDR2 is SVGAGI in the germline V gene. In DNA form, the CDR3 reads TGTGCCAGCAGTTACGACAGCCTTAACTATGGCTACACCTTC. Translation: CASSYDSLNYGYTF.

This sequence joins TRBV9 and TRBJ2-2, with 7 bases that match TRBD1. Per germline, CDR1 SGDLS and CDR2 YYNGEE. V was pared by 2 bases and J by 0 bases, with 4 bases of the junction left unmatched. This CDR3 region has 16 residues. CDR3 sequence: CASSVGDRPNTGELFF. CDR3 DNA: TGTGCCAGCAGCGTCGGGGACAGACCGAACACCGGGGAGCTGTTTTTT.

V gene TRBV2 combines with J gene TRBJ1-5; 9 bases match TRBD1. The CDR3 sequence is 16 residues long. Unmatched junction bases numbered 8, after V lost 5 bases and J lost 3 bases. Germline V lookup: CDR1 SNHLY, CDR2 FYNNEI. CDR3 nucleotide sequence: TGTGCCAGCAGTCAGGGACAGGGCGCCCACAATCAGCCCCAGCATTTT. Amino acids: CASSQGQGAHNQPQHF.

J is TRBJ2-2 and V is TRBV7-3; 12 bases align to TRBD2. The V gene end was trimmed by 5 bases and the J gene end by 6 bases; junction bases not matched to a gene: 16. CDR3 length equals 19 residues. Per germline, CDR1 SGHTA and CDR2 FQGTGA. CDR3 sequence reads: CASSEHPVTSGSWAGELFF. CDR3 DNA: TGTGCCAGCAGCGAACATCCAGTGACTAGCGGGAGTTGGGCCGGGGAGCTGTTTTTT.